The 18 T cell receptor beta chains presented below share a single source sample, sequenced in a study of blood T cell repertoires in COVID-19. Repertoires were generated with immunoSEQ multiplex PCR, while TCRdb's copy carries only in-frame clones and drops some. The table records around 480,000 clones, approximately 90% of them present only once. Sequenced material: peripheral blood. The receptors shown here come from a woman in her forties or fifties with COVID-19, enrolled during active disease.

The chain joins TRBV27 to TRBJ1-5, with 11 bases identical to TRBD1. The CDR3 spans 15 residues. J lost 7 bases, V lost 2 bases, and 4 bases had no gene match. Germline assignment: CDR1 MNHEY and CDR2 SMNVEV (reference sequence). The CDR3 loop reads CASSLGTGGGQPQHF. CDR3 coding DNA: TGTGCCAGCAGTTTAGGGACAGGGGGAGGACAGCCCCAGCATTTT.

V gene TRBV7-9 combines with J gene TRBJ2-2; D is uncertain. The ends were cut back, 6 bases at V and 3 bases at J, with 14 bases in the middle. This CDR3 is built from 15 residues. Per germline, CDR1 SEHNR and CDR2 FQNEAQ (reference sequence). The CDR3 spells CASSSAGPYTGELFF. As DNA, the CDR3 is TGTGCCAGCAGTTCGGCAGGCCCTTACACCGGGGAGCTGTTTTTT.

The chain combines TRBV19 with TRBJ1-1, with 12 bases matching TRBD1. This CDR3 contains 16 residues. CDR1 is LNHDA, CDR2 SQIVND, per germline (reference sequence). J lost 0 bases, V lost 8 bases, and 7 bases had no gene match. The CDR3: CASRGTGGWMNTEAFF. CDR3 DNA: TGTGCCAGTCGCGGGACAGGGGGCTGGATGAACACTGAAGCTTTCTTT.

This chain links TRBV19 with TRBJ1-1; the D is unclear. The CDR3 contains 14 residues. Trimming stripped 5 bases from V and 8 bases from J, with 18 bases between. Germline CDR1 is LNHDA and CDR2 is SQIVND (reference sequence). CDR3 sequence reads: CASSARFQPGEAFF. DNA of the CDR3: TGTGCCAGTAGTGCAAGGTTTCAACCCGGGGAAGCTTTCTTT. Based on the CDR3 plus reference TRBV19 and TRBJ1-1, the full variable domain is DGGITQSPKYLFRKEGQNVTLSCEQNLNHDAMYWYRQDPGQGLRLIYYSQIVNDFQKGDIAEGYSVSREKKESFPLTVTSAQKNPTAFYLCASSARFQPGEAFFGQGTRLTVV.

The DNA of the CDR3 is TGTGCCAGCAGCTTGTCCAGCGGGGGGTATAATGAGCAGTTCTTC. It yields the protein CASSLSSGGYNEQFF. V usage is TRBV11-1 and J usage is TRBJ2-1; 9 bases are a match to TRBD2. From germline, CDR1 is SGHAT and CDR2 FQDESV (reference sequence). The V and J ends lost 3 bases and 7 bases, in that order; junction bases with no gene match: 7. The CDR3 sequence is 15 residues long.

This clone was seen a few times. This sequence joins TRBV5-1 and TRBJ1-1, with D possibly being TRBD1 (5 bases). The germline V gene encodes CDR1 SGHRS and CDR2 YFSETQ. V was cut by 8 bases and J by 5 bases, with 16 bases left in between. This CDR3 is 13 amino acids long. DNA for the CDR3: TGCGCCAGTGGCCTGGGGGGAACGACTGAAGCTTTCTTT. Its protein product is CASGLGGTTEAFF.

The chain carries TRBV11-2 and TRBJ2-1, with D maybe TRBD1 (6 bases). CDR1 is SGHAT, CDR2 FQNNGV, per germline. This CDR3 spans 14 amino acids. V was cut by 5 bases and J by 12 bases, with 20 bases left in between. The CDR3 DNA sequence: TGTGCCAGCAGCGCCTGGGGGCGGCCCCAGGGGCAGTTCTTC. Translating it yields CASSAWGRPQGQFF.

This chain connects TRBV6-5 to TRBJ1-4; 8 positions match TRBD1. CDR3 size: 14 residues. V was clipped by 8 bases and J by 6 bases; unmatched bases: 8. Germline CDR1 and CDR2: MNHEY and SVGAGI. The DNA of the CDR3 is TGTGCCAGCTGCCCCAAGGACAGGGATGAAAAACTGTTTTTT. Amino acids: CASCPKDRDEKLFF.

CDR3 region: CASAVGQGNTEAFF. CDR3 in DNA: TGTGCCAGCGCCGTGGGACAGGGTAACACTGAAGCTTTCTTT. The chain couples TRBV9 to TRBJ1-1; 9 nucleotides agree with TRBD1. This CDR3 has 14 residues. Germline V gene sequence: CDR1 SGDLS, CDR2 YYNGEE. V lost 7 bases and J lost 2; bases outside the gene matches: 6.

The count of this clone is one. This chain connects TRBV11-2 to TRBJ1-1; 8 positions match TRBD1. The germline gives CDR1 SGHAT, CDR2 FQNNGV. J was trimmed by 4 bases and V by 4 bases; bases with no gene match: 5. The CDR3 has 14 amino acids. CDR3 coding DNA: TGTGCCAGCAGCTCCGGACAGGGAGCCACTGAAGCTTTCTTT. Its translation: CASSSGQGATEAFF.

This clone was recorded once. The CDR3 coding sequence is TGTGCTAGTGGTTTATGGACAGGGGGCCGTTGGCAGTTCTTC. This translates into CASGLWTGGRWQFF. The J gene is TRBJ2-1, the V gene TRBV12-5; the match to TRBD1 covers 11 bases. The germline CDR1 and CDR2 sequences are LGHNT and FRNRAP. This CDR3 spans 14 amino acids. With V trimmed by 3 bases and J by 12 bases, 7 bases remained unmatched.

The gene calls are TRBV6-2 or TRBV6-3 and TRBJ1-4; possible D gene TRBD1, 6 bases. CDR1 is MNHEY and CDR2 is SVGEGT in the germline V gene. V was shortened by 5 bases and J by 7 bases, with 11 bases between the two germline ends. The CDR3 is made up of 13 amino acids. Written as DNA, the CDR3 is TGTGCCAGCAGTACAGGGTCGAGTGAAAAACTGTTTTTT. Translated, it gives CASSTGSSEKLFF.

The V and J genes are TRBV29-1 and TRBJ1-4; D remains unclear. Trimming pared 4 bases from V and 7 bases from J, leaving 19 bases between. CDR3 size: 15 residues. From germline, CDR1 is SQVTM and CDR2 ANQGSEA. The CDR3 is CSVAPAGGGGEKLFF. CDR3 nucleotide sequence: TGCAGCGTTGCCCCCGCAGGAGGCGGTGGTGAAAAACTGTTTTTT.

The count of this clone is one. The V call is TRBV5-1, the J call TRBJ1-1; D gene unclear. The CDR3 contains 15 residues. V lost 4 bases to trimming and J lost 3 bases, with 16 bases between them. Germline CDR1 and CDR2: SGHRS and YFSETQ. The CDR3 is CASSLDEGLDTEAFF. As DNA, the CDR3 is TGCGCCAGCAGCCTCGATGAGGGTCTGGACACTGAAGCTTTCTTT.

This chain uses TRBV9 with TRBJ2-7; 8 nucleotides align to TRBD2. This CDR3 contains 14 residues. Germline V gives CDR1 SGDLS, CDR2 YYNGEE. The V gene end was trimmed by 2 bases and the J gene end by 2 bases; junction bases not matched to a gene: 3. CDR3 amino acids: CASSVGGGPYEQYF. CDR3 nucleotide sequence: TGTGCCAGCAGCGTGGGCGGGGGGCCCTACGAGCAGTACTTC.

J is TRBJ1-3 and V is TRBV19; D is possibly TRBD1 (6 bases). V was clipped by 9 bases and J by 1 base, with 16 bases between them. This CDR3 contains 15 residues. Germline CDR1 and CDR2: LNHDA and SQIVND (reference sequence). CDR3 DNA: TGTGCCAGCTCGGGCAGGGGATTATCTGGAAACACCATATATTTT. This encodes CASSGRGLSGNTIYF.

A single count supports this clone. The rearrangement joins TRBV18 to TRBJ2-7, with D unclear. The CDR3 loop spans 13 amino acids. The V gene lost 1 base and the J gene lost 5 bases, with 9 bases spanning the gap. CDR1 KGHSH and CDR2 LQKENI come from the germline V gene. The DNA of the CDR3 is TGTGCCAGCTCACCACAGCAACTTGACGAGCAGTACTTC. It encodes CASSPQQLDEQYF.

J is TRBJ1-2 and V is TRBV6-1; D is ambiguous. Germline CDR1 MNHNS, CDR2 SASEGT. The CDR3 runs to 13 residues. Trimming stripped 0 bases from V and 7 bases from J, with 9 bases between. This chain's CDR3 is CASSEAGRVGYTF. As DNA, the CDR3 is TGTGCCAGCAGTGAAGCAGGGAGGGTTGGCTACACCTTC.